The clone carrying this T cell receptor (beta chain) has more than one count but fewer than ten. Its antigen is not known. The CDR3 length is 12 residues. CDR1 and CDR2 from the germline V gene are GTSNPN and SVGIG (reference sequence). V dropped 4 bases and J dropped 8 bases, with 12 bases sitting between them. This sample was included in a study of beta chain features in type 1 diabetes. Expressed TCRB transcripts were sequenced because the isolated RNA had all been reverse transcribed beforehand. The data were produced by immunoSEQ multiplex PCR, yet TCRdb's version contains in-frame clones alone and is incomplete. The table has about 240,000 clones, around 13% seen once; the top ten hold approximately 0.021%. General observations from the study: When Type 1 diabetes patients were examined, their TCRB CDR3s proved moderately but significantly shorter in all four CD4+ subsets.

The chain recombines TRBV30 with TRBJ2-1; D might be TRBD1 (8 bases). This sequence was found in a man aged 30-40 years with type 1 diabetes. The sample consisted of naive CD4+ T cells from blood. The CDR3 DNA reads TGTGCCTGGAACAGGGGGGGAGATGAGCAGTTCTTC. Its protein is CAWNRGGDEQFF.